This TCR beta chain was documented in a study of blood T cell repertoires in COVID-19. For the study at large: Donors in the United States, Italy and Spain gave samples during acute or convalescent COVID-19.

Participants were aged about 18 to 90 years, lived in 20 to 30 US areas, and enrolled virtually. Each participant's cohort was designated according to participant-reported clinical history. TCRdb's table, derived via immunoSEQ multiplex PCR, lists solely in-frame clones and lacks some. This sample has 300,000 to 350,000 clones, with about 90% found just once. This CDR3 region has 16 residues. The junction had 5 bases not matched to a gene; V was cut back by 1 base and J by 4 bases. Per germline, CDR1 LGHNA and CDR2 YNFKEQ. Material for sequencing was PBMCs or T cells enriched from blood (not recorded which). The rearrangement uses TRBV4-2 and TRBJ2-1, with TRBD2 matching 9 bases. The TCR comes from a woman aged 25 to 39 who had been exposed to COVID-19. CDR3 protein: CASSQVGLAGYNEQFF. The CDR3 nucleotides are TGTGCCAGCAGCCAAGTTGGCCTAGCGGGATACAATGAGCAGTTCTTC.